The rows below give T cell receptor beta chains drawn from one sample of a study of cytomegalovirus exposure and HLA in healthy donors. Libraries were prepared by immunoSEQ multiplex PCR; TCRdb keeps only in-frame clonotypes and omits some of them. Among about 130,000 clones listed, roughly 60% were seen once. The sequenced sample consisted of PBMCs. The receptors originated from a woman in her 40s in good health and CMV-seronegative. Each CDR3 is given with its conserved first and last residue. A D gene is named only where the DNA matches it firmly.

j_call v_call cdr3_length d_call cdr3_aa
TRBJ2-5 TRBV25-1 16 - CASRDKLLGGQETQYF
TRBJ2-7 TRBV7-2 14 TRBD1 CASSGQGGAYEQYF
TRBJ1-6 TRBV5-1 15 TRBD1 CASSFVTGGSPDLHF
TRBJ1-1 TRBV6-1 13 - CASSPSGYTEAFF
TRBJ1-1 TRBV30 13 - CAWSGAGLNEAFF
TRBJ2-5 TRBV7-9 14 - CASSLSQVVETQYF
TRBJ1-3 TRBV5-1 15 - CASSLAAGPGNTIYF
TRBJ2-7 TRBV5-5 13 TRBD1 CASLGQGSYEQYF
TRBJ1-4 TRBV14 13 - CASSLQRNEKLFF
TRBJ1-5 TRBV18 15 - CASSPRDIGNQPQHF
TRBJ1-1 TRBV7-2 14 - CASSSDRWNTEAFF
TRBJ2-1 TRBV5-4 15 TRBD2 CASRFAGGRYNEQFF
TRBJ1-1 TRBV4-1 15 - CASSQGGGANTEAFF
TRBJ2-2 TRBV7-7 14 - CASSRDRNTGELFF
TRBJ1-5 TRBV30 14 - CAWSVRGSNRPQHF
TRBJ2-7 TRBV27 13 - CASSPQTGNEQYF